One sample yielded the 31 T cell receptor beta chains listed below, sequenced in a study of cytomegalovirus exposure and HLA in healthy donors. Researchers ran the PCR with 60 Vbeta and 13 Jbeta primers. TCRdb's table, derived via immunoSEQ multiplex PCR, lists solely in-frame clones and lacks some. Of about 57,000 clones in the sample, roughly 84% were seen once. What was sequenced was PBMCs. The receptors come from a young woman in good health and CMV-seronegative.

V is TRBV7-9 and J is TRBJ1-1, with a weak D call TRBD1 (6 bases). The CDR3 has 11 amino acids. Per germline, CDR1 SEHNR and CDR2 FQNEAQ (reference sequence). Trimming took off 1 base at V and 11 bases at J, with 8 bases between the two ends. The CDR3 spells CASSLEQGAFF. The CDR3 coding sequence is TGTGCCAGCAGCTTAGAACAGGGTGCTTTCTTT.

The sample holds one count of this clone. This chain links TRBV10-1 with TRBJ2-7; 9 positions agree with TRBD1. The CDR3 contains 16 residues. The ends lost 6 bases at V and 0 bases at J; junction bases unmatched: 9. CDR1 is WNHNN and CDR2 is SYGVQD in the germline V gene (reference sequence). This chain's CDR3 is CASRRAGTGSSYEQYF. The DNA of the CDR3 is TGCGCCAGCAGAAGGGCCGGGACAGGGTCCTCCTACGAGCAGTACTTC.

The chain joins TRBV6-6 to TRBJ2-7; weak D call: TRBD1 (6 bases). The CDR3 is 13 amino acids. Deletions cut 10 bases from V and 3 bases from J, with 16 bases between. Germline V gene data show CDR1 as MNHNY and CDR2 as SVGAGI (reference sequence). The CDR3 sequence is CATRMTGYYEQYV. The CDR3 nucleotides read TGTGCCACTCGTATGACAGGCTACTACGAGCAGTACGTC.

The chain couples TRBV11-3 to TRBJ1-3; D uncertain. This CDR3 contains 15 residues. Trimming took off 3 bases at V and 0 bases at J, with 9 bases between the two ends. CDR1 and CDR2 (germline): SGHNT, YENEEA. CDR3 nucleotide sequence: TGTGCCAGCAGCTTTTCAGGTCACTCTGGAAACACCATATATTTT. It specifies CASSFSGHSGNTIYF.

The rearrangement uses TRBV11-3 and TRBJ2-7; D is ambiguous. V was cut by 2 bases and J by 4 bases, with 9 bases left in between. Germline values: CDR1 SGHNT, CDR2 YENEEA. This CDR3 has 13 residues. For the CDR3, the DNA is TGTGCCAGCAGCTTATCAGGATCGTACGAGCAGTACGTC. This gives the protein CASSLSGSYEQYV.

This chain joins TRBV29-1 and TRBJ2-1; TRBD1 is a possible D gene (5 bases). The CDR3 loop spans 13 amino acids. Between the trimmed V and J ends, which lost 4 bases and 3 bases, there was a span of 10 bases. Germline V lookup: CDR1 SQVTM, CDR2 ANQGSEA. The DNA of the CDR3 is TGCAGCGTTGCCCGACAGAGCTACAATGAGCAGTTCTTC. This codes for CSVARQSYNEQFF.

The V call is TRBV10-3, the J call TRBJ2-7; 7 bases are shared with TRBD2. This CDR3 comprises 13 residues. CDR1 is ENHRY and CDR2 is SYGVKD in the germline V gene. The CDR3 bases are TGTGCCATCAGTGAGAACGGGGGGTCAGACCTCCACGTC. This gives the protein CAISENGGSDLHV.

This sequence joins TRBV5-5 and TRBJ1-1; D is ambiguous. There are 14 residues in the CDR3. CDR1 SGHKS and CDR2 YYEKEE come from the germline V gene (reference sequence). Trimming cost V 2 bases and J 1 base, with 9 bases left between them. In DNA form, the CDR3 reads TGTGCCAGCAGCTTATGGGAGCGGAACACTGAAGCTTTCTTT. Its protein product is CASSLWERNTEAFF. The variable domain in full, with the rest retrieved from reference TRBV5-5 and TRBJ1-1, is DAGVTQSPTHLIKTRGQQVTLRCSPISGHKSVSWYQQVLGQGPQFIFQYYEKEERGRGNFPDRFSARQFPNYSSELNVNALLLGDSALYLCASSLWERNTEAFFGQGTRLTVV.

The chain uses TRBV9 and TRBJ1-5; no clear D gene. CDR1 is SGDLS, CDR2 YYNGEE, per germline. V shed 0 bases and J shed 3 bases, with 7 bases lying between them. CDR3 size: 14 residues. As DNA, the CDR3 is TGTGCCAGCAGCGTAGGTAACACCAATCAGCCCCAGCATTTT. This codes for CASSVGNTNQPQHF.

This clone was observed once. The CDR3, as DNA: TGCAGCGTTAAAGTGGCGGAGGTAATCACAGATACGCAGTATTTT. Protein: CSVKVAEVITDTQYF. This rearrangement joins TRBV29-1 to TRBJ2-3; possibly TRBD2 for D (5 bases). CDR1 is SQVTM, CDR2 ANQGSEA, per germline. The CDR3 totals 15 residues. V shed 5 bases and J shed 2 bases, with 17 bases lying between them.

The J gene is TRBJ2-7, the V gene TRBV10-3, with D perhaps TRBD1 (7 bases). Germline values: CDR1 ENHRY, CDR2 SYGVKD. Trimming took off 5 bases at V and 2 bases at J, with 16 bases between the two ends. The CDR3 totals 15 residues. The CDR3 coding sequence is TGTGCCATCAGTTTAAACAGGGGAGGAACCTACGAGCAGTACTTC. Its translation: CAISLNRGGTYEQYF.

Only a few counts were recorded for this clone. The chain recombines TRBV28 with TRBJ1-6; D remains ambiguous. This CDR3 region has 12 residues. Between the trimmed V and J ends, which lost 4 bases and 10 bases, there was a span of 8 bases. Germline V gives CDR1 MDHEN, CDR2 SYDVKM. CDR3 region: CASSSVQSPLHF. DNA of the CDR3: TGTGCCAGCAGTTCAGTACAGTCACCCCTCCACTTT.

The chain has TRBV20-1 and TRBJ1-1; 8 nucleotides line up with TRBD1. The CDR3 totals 11 residues. Per the germline V gene, CDR1 is DFQATT and CDR2 is SNEGSKA (reference sequence). Trimming at V came to 5 bases and at J to 11 bases, leaving 7 bases not matched to a gene. The CDR3 region is CSAPEDRDAFF. CDR3 coding DNA: TGCAGTGCTCCAGAGGACAGGGATGCTTTCTTT.

This chain connects TRBV27 to TRBJ1-1; possibly TRBD1 for D (5 bases). CDR3 length equals 17 residues. Trimming pared 0 bases from V and 0 bases from J, leaving 14 bases between. Germline CDR1 MNHEY, CDR2 SMNVEV (reference sequence). The CDR3 DNA reads TGTGCCAGCAGTTTATCGGGGAGGGGCAGTATGAACACTGAAGCTTTCTTT. Translation: CASSLSGRGSMNTEAFF.

As concerns this clone: It is unclear where the CDR3 begins or ends on the DNA, so no DNA is shown, and the CDR3 is as TCRdb lists it. The V call is TRBV21-1, the J call TRBJ1-2; TRBD1, as called in the table, went unchecked against the DNA. TRBV21-1 is a documented pseudogene. With termini counted, the CDR3 has 16 amino acids. CDR3 region: CASSRSVGRGNYGYTF.

The chain carries TRBV30 and TRBJ1-1; D might be TRBD1 (5 bases). The V end lost 3 bases, the J end lost 4 bases, and 15 bases lay between the germline ends. The germline V gene has CDR1 GTSNPN and CDR2 SVGIG (reference sequence). The CDR3 is 14 residues long. This CDR3 is CAWRVSGSGTEAFF. DNA of the CDR3: TGTGCCTGGAGGGTCTCAGGGTCCGGCACTGAAGCTTTCTTT.

The chain employs TRBV7-2 and TRBJ2-2; 16 positions agree with TRBD2. CDR3 length equals 18 residues. Trimming at V came to 4 bases and at J to 7 bases, leaving 9 bases not matched to a gene. Germline V lookup: CDR1 SGHTA, CDR2 FQGNSA. The DNA of the CDR3 is TGTGCCAGCAGCTCGGGACTAGCGGGAGGGCCAGGGTACGGGGAGCTGTTTTTT. This encodes CASSSGLAGGPGYGELFF.

In its sample, this clone was seen once. The J gene is TRBJ2-5, the V gene TRBV23-1; D is unclear. TRBV23-1 is annotated as an ORF whose role is uncertain. The CDR3 has 16 amino acids. Trimming cost V 4 bases and J 4 bases, with 19 bases left between them. The DNA for the CDR3 is TGCGCCAGCAGTCTCCCGGCAGGTCCCCGACGAGAGACCCAGTACTTC. Residues: CASSLPAGPRRETQYF.

The rearrangement uses TRBV5-1 and TRBJ1-3; D gene ambiguous. The CDR3 length is 14 residues. CDR1 SGHRS and CDR2 YFSETQ come from the germline V gene. V was pared by 5 bases and J by 0 bases, with 9 bases between. In DNA form, the CDR3 reads TGCGCCAGCAGGCTCGCCGGCTCTGGAAACACCATATATTTT. Its translation is CASRLAGSGNTIYF.

The J gene is TRBJ2-2, the V gene TRBV11-2; D unclear. Germline V lookup: CDR1 SGHAT, CDR2 FQNNGV. The length of the CDR3 is 15 residues. V was cut by 0 bases and J by 3 bases, with 8 bases left in between. The CDR3 region is CASSLDPTYTGELFF. The CDR3 coding sequence is TGTGCCAGCAGCTTAGATCCGACATACACCGGGGAGCTGTTTTTT.

This rearrangement joins TRBV5-1 to TRBJ2-2; 11 bases line up with TRBD2. Losses at the gene ends were 2 bases for V and 5 bases for J; bases not matched to a gene: 2. This CDR3 contains 15 residues. Germline CDR1 reads SGHRS; CDR2 reads YFSETQ. The CDR3 reads CASSLGTSGTGELFF. The CDR3 DNA sequence: TGCGCCAGCAGCTTAGGGACTAGCGGTACCGGGGAGCTGTTTTTT.

The chain carries TRBV11-2 and TRBJ2-7, with 7 bases identical to TRBD1. The CDR3 consists of 13 residues. Germline-derived CDR1 and CDR2 are SGHAT and FQNNGV. The ends lost 4 bases at V and 3 bases at J; junction bases unmatched: 3. The CDR3 loop is CASSSGQDYEQYF. The CDR3 bases are TGTGCCAGCAGCTCCGGACAGGACTACGAGCAGTACTTC.

This chain connects TRBV2 to TRBJ1-1, with 8 bases matching TRBD1. The V gene end was trimmed by 6 bases and the J gene end by 0 bases; junction bases not matched to a gene: 6. CDR1 and CDR2 (germline): SNHLY, FYNNEI. This CDR3 is 15 amino acids long. The CDR3 sequence: CASSPRQGMNTEAFF. CDR3 coding DNA: TGTGCCAGCAGCCCAAGACAGGGGATGAACACTGAAGCTTTCTTT.

The V and J genes are TRBV10-3 and TRBJ2-7; D perhaps matches TRBD1 (5 bases). CDR3 length: 14 amino acids. The ends were cut back, 7 bases at V and 0 bases at J, with 13 bases in the middle. Germline CDR1 is ENHRY and CDR2 is SYGVKD. Here the CDR3 DNA reads TGTGCCATCACAAGTACCAGGGACTCCTACGAGCAGTACTTC. Translated, it gives CAITSTRDSYEQYF.

The J gene is TRBJ2-3, the V gene TRBV27, with D perhaps matching TRBD1 (6 bases). Germline V gives CDR1 MNHEY, CDR2 SMNVEV (reference sequence). The CDR3 has 15 amino acids. V was clipped by 5 bases and J by 6 bases, with 18 bases between them. The CDR3 nucleotides read TGTGCCAGCAGTCCTAGACAGGACCAACGGGATACGCAGTATTTT. It translates to CASSPRQDQRDTQYF.

The J gene is TRBJ2-3, the V gene TRBV4-3, with D maybe TRBD2 (6 bases). There are 17 residues in the CDR3. Trimming cost V 0 bases and J 1 base, with 14 bases left between them. The germline V gene encodes CDR1 LGHNA and CDR2 YSLEER. The CDR3 DNA is TGCGCCAGCAGCCAAGATCTCCGGGGGTGGGGCACAGATACGCAGTATTTT. It encodes CASSQDLRGWGTDTQYF.

In this sample, this clone turned up a few times. This rearrangement joins TRBV21-1 to TRBJ2-2; the listed D gene, TRBD1, was not tested against the DNA. TRBV21-1 is given as a pseudogene. This CDR3 comprises 17 residues. The CDR3 spells CASSVRDRGRVTGELFF. As DNA, the CDR3 is TGTGCCAGCAGCGTCCGGGACAGGGGGCGCGTCACCGGGGAGCTGTTTTTT.

Only one count was recorded for this clone. CDR3: CASSQVIAGTTGREAFF. The CDR3 DNA sequence: TGTGCCAGCAGCCAAGTAATCGCGGGGACGACAGGGAGGGAAGCTTTCTTT. The gene calls are TRBV14 and TRBJ1-1, with 7 positions matching TRBD1. V was pared by 1 base and J by 8 bases, with 16 bases of the junction left unmatched. Germline assignment: CDR1 SGHDN and CDR2 FVKESK. This CDR3 has 17 amino acids.

The chain is built from TRBV5-1 and TRBJ2-3; 8 bases match TRBD2. The J segment lost 4 bases and the V segment lost 5 bases, leaving 6 bases of the junction unmatched. CDR1 SGHRS and CDR2 YFSETQ come from the germline V gene. The CDR3 is 14 residues long. CDR3 coding DNA: TGCGCCAGCAGGGTAACTAGCGGTTCAGATACGCAGTATTTT. It encodes CASRVTSGSDTQYF.

The rearrangement uses TRBV30 and TRBJ1-1, with D perhaps TRBD1 (6 bases). The CDR3 has 12 amino acids. Germline CDR1 is GTSNPN and CDR2 is SVGIG (reference sequence). Trimming removed 8 bases at V and 1 base at J, with 11 bases between. For the CDR3, the DNA is TGTGCCAGAGGCAGGGGGAACACTGAAGCTTTCTTT. This translates into CARGRGNTEAFF. Using reference TRBV30 and TRBJ1-1 for the parts outside the CDR3, the full variable domain is SQTIHQWPATLVQPVGSPLSLECTVEGTSNPNLYWYRQAAGRGLQLLFYSVGIGQISSEVPQNLSASRPQDRQFILSSKKLLLSDSGFYLCARGRGNTEAFFGQGTRLTVV.

CDR3 loop: CASRKKGQGDYGYTF. CDR3 DNA sequence: TGTGCCAGCAGGAAAAAGGGACAGGGGGACTATGGCTACACCTTC. This chain joins TRBV2 and TRBJ1-2; 11 bases fit TRBD1. With 6 bases clipped from V and 3 bases from J, the junction kept 6 bases outside the gene matches. CDR3 size: 15 residues. The V gene's germline CDR1 is SNHLY and CDR2 FYNNEI.